These 25 T cell receptor beta chains share one sample of origin, sequenced in a study of blood T cells in healthy people across ages. A sample-barcoded 5' primer and a J-beta primer mix were used in a second PCR of roughly 7 to 11 cycles. TCRdb analysed the 5' RACE reads with MiXCR anew, one entry per CDR3 protein. The sample lists about 930,000 distinct CDR3 sequences, almost 30% occurring once. These data were also reused for a study on T cells of mothers and their children.

What was sequenced was blood. The receptor source for this set is a woman between 40 and 55 years old in good health.

The chain recombines TRBV6-5 with TRBJ1-2, with 11 nucleotides matching TRBD1. This CDR3 is 15 amino acids long. V shed 6 bases, J shed 2 bases, and the junction held 5 bases outside the gene matches. The germline V gene encodes CDR1 MNHEY and CDR2 SVGAGI. For the CDR3, the DNA is TGTGCCAGCAGCCTGGACAGGGGGCCCAACTATGGCTACACCTTC. It codes for CASSLDRGPNYGYTF.

The chain links TRBV7-2 to TRBJ2-1; D is perhaps TRBD1 (5 bases). The V end was cut by 5 bases, the J end by 0 bases, with 17 bases between. The length of the CDR3 is 17 residues. The V gene's germline CDR1 is SGHTA and CDR2 FQGNSA. As DNA, the CDR3 is TGTGCCAGCAGCCAGCCCGAAGACAGATACTCCTACAATGAGCAGTTCTTC. Translating gives CASSQPEDRYSYNEQFF.

The chain carries TRBV12-3 or TRBV12-4 and TRBJ2-1; 7 nucleotides align to TRBD1. The CDR3 extends over 15 amino acids. After removal of 6 bases from V and 4 bases from J, the junction contained 9 bases not matched to a gene. CDR3 nucleotide sequence: TGTGCCAGCAGGCAAACCCGGGACAGTTACAATGAGCAGTTCTTC. This gives the protein CASRQTRDSYNEQFF.

This clonotype was recorded a few times. CDR3 region: CASSYRFDSEAFF. CDR3 bases: TGTGCCAGCAGTTACCGGTTTGATTCAGAAGCTTTCTTT. The V gene is TRBV12-3 or TRBV12-4, the J gene TRBJ1-1, with D unclear. Trimming left V 4 bases short and J 8 bases short, with 14 bases between. The CDR3 covers 13 residues.

Worth noting for this clonotype: A much larger clonotype is one base distant, so this may be a read error. DNA of the CDR3: TGCGCCAACAGCTTGGGGGGCGATGGCTACACCTTC. It specifies CANSLGGDGYTF. The rearrangement uses TRBV5-1 and TRBJ1-2, with a weak D call TRBD1 (6 bases). The V gene's germline CDR1 is SGHRS and CDR2 YFSETQ. This CDR3 contains 12 residues.

This clonotype turned up a few times. The chain uses TRBV7-2 and TRBJ1-2; 9 positions agree with TRBD1. The V gene end was trimmed by 6 bases and the J gene end by 8 bases; junction bases not matched to a gene: 10. Germline CDR1 SGHTA, CDR2 FQGNSA. This CDR3 spans 14 amino acids. The CDR3: CASSRPGQGSGYTF. The CDR3 DNA reads TGTGCCAGCAGTCGACCGGGACAGGGCAGCGGCTACACCTTC. Using reference TRBV7-2 and TRBJ1-2 for the parts outside the CDR3, the full variable domain is GAGVSQSPSNKVTEKGKDVELRCDPISGHTALYWYRQSLGQGLEFLIYFQGNSAPDKSGLPSDRFSAERTGGSVSTLTIQRTQQEDSAVYLCASSRPGQGSGYTFGSGTRLTVV.

This clonotype was seen once. V and J are TRBV5-1 and TRBJ1-1; a possible D gene is TRBD1 (5 bases). This CDR3 comprises 15 residues. V lost 5 bases to trimming and J lost 0 bases, with 14 bases between them. Germline loops: CDR1 SGHRS, CDR2 YFSETQ. CDR3 sequence reads: CASSRTGLMNTEAFF. Written as DNA, the CDR3 is TGCGCCAGCAGTCGCACAGGCCTCATGAACACTGAAGCTTTCTTT.

The CDR3 DNA follows: TGTGCCAGCAGGGGACAAAGAACCTGCGAGCAGTACTTC. Translation: CASRGQRTCEQYF. V and J are TRBV12-3 or TRBV12-4 and TRBJ2-4; tentatively, D is TRBD1 (6 bases). The J call may be in error: the DNA end matches TRBJ2-7 better. The length of the CDR3 is 13 residues.

V gene TRBV7-2 combines with J gene TRBJ2-7; D is uncertain. The germline CDR1 and CDR2 sequences are SGHTA and FQGNSA. With 1 base removed from V and 4 bases from J, the gap between germline ends came to 14 bases. The CDR3 totals 15 residues. The CDR3 nucleotides read TGTGCCAGCAGCTTAGGTTACAGCAATCAGTACGAGCAGTACTTC. Its protein is CASSLGYSNQYEQYF.

The V call is TRBV7-3, the J call TRBJ2-3, with TRBD1 matching over 7 bases. The CDR3 is made up of 15 amino acids. V shed 4 bases and J 1 base; nucleotides not matched to a gene: 5. Per germline, CDR1 SGHTA and CDR2 FQGTGA. The DNA of the CDR3 is TGTGCCAGCAGCTCGGGACAGCATGGCACAGATACGCAGTATTTT. Protein product: CASSSGQHGTDTQYF.

The chain links TRBV29-1 to TRBJ2-7; 10 bases are shared with TRBD2. Germline CDR1 SQVTM, CDR2 ANQGSEA. The CDR3 is 13 amino acids. V shed 3 bases, J shed 3 bases, and the junction held 2 bases outside the gene matches. The CDR3 region is CSVDGTSDYEQYF. CDR3 nucleotides: TGCAGCGTTGATGGGACTAGCGACTACGAGCAGTACTTC.

V usage is TRBV27 and J usage is TRBJ1-1; D is undetermined. Germline V gives CDR1 MNHEY, CDR2 SMNVEV (reference sequence). Trimming removed 6 bases at V and 10 bases at J, with 21 bases between. This CDR3 comprises 14 residues. The CDR3 region is CASSPRAGSLRAFF. CDR3 nucleotides: TGTGCCAGCAGCCCCCGTGCGGGGTCATTAAGAGCTTTCTTT.

This clonotype was observed a few times. J is TRBJ2-5 and V is TRBV27, with 8 bases matching TRBD1. V dropped 3 bases and J dropped 11; count of bases not matched to a gene: 14. Germline V gene lookup returns CDR1 MNHEY and CDR2 SMNVEV (reference sequence). CDR3 length: 15 amino acids. The CDR3 spells CASSFQSQDRDKQYF. As DNA, the CDR3 is TGTGCCAGCAGTTTTCAGTCCCAGGACAGGGACAAGCAGTACTTC.

For this clonotype: A much larger clone sits a single nucleotide away, making a read error possible. V usage is TRBV12-3 or TRBV12-4 and J usage is TRBJ2-7; perhaps TRBD2 as D (6 bases). The CDR3 covers 14 residues. The CDR3 region has the DNA TGTACCAGCAGTTTAGGAGGGATGGCCTACGAGCAGTACTTC. Translated, it gives CTSSLGGMAYEQYF.

CDR3 residues: CASKKLAGGAGYNEQFF. The CDR3 bases are TGTGCCAGCAAGAAACTAGCGGGGGGCGCAGGCTACAATGAGCAGTTCTTC. This chain connects TRBV13 to TRBJ2-1; 12 bases map to TRBD2. Trimming at V came to 7 bases and at J to 3 bases, leaving 10 bases not matched to a gene. The germline gives CDR1 PRHDT, CDR2 FYEKMQ (reference sequence). The CDR3 is 17 residues long.

In regard to this clonotype: One base away lies a much larger clone, so this may be a sequencing read error. This rearrangement joins TRBV5-1 to TRBJ1-1; TRBD1 agrees at 9 bases. CDR1 SGHRS and CDR2 YFSETQ come from the germline V gene. The CDR3 runs to 14 residues. The CDR3, as DNA: TGCGCCGGCAGCCAGGGACAGGGAGGGACTGAAGCTTTCTTT. The encoded protein is CAGSQGQGGTEAFF.

This clonotype occurred a few times. The rearrangement uses TRBV11-2 and TRBJ2-7; a weak D match, TRBD1 (6 bases). This CDR3 contains 17 residues. With 0 bases removed from V and 3 bases from J, the gap between germline ends came to 18 bases. Looked up from germline, CDR1 is SGHAT and CDR2 is FQNNGV. The CDR3 coding sequence is TGTGCCAGCAGCTTAGAGGGTGGGGACAAGCCCCTCTACGAGCAGTACTTC. This encodes CASSLEGGDKPLYEQYF.

In its sample, this clonotype was seen many times. CDR3 amino acids: CASSQGQSQETQYF. DNA of the CDR3: TGCGCCAGCAGCCAGGGACAGTCCCAAGAGACCCAGTACTTC. V usage is TRBV4-1 and J usage is TRBJ2-5, with 7 bases identical to TRBD1. The CDR3 sequence is 14 residues long. Germline assignment: CDR1 MGHRA and CDR2 YSYEKL. The V and J ends lost 3 bases and 1 base, in that order; junction bases with no gene match: 2.

This clonotype was observed a few times. The chain carries TRBV20-1 and TRBJ2-1; D may be TRBD1 or TRBD2 (5 bases each). V lost 2 bases to trimming and J lost 3 bases, with 11 bases between them. This CDR3 spans 14 amino acids. Germline values: CDR1 DFQATT, CDR2 SNEGSKA (reference sequence). The CDR3, as DNA: TGCAGTGCTAGACCCGGGACCTACTACAATGAGCAGTTCTTC. Translated, it gives CSARPGTYYNEQFF.

The gene calls are TRBV2 and TRBJ1-6; TRBD1 aligns across 7 bases. The CDR3 extends over 16 amino acids. Germline lookup yields CDR1 SNHLY and CDR2 FYNNEI. J was trimmed by 7 bases and V by 5 bases; bases with no gene match: 11. The CDR3 DNA follows: TGTGCCAGCAGTTCATCGGGACAGCGCTTCAATTCACCCCTCCACTTT. Translating gives CASSSSGQRFNSPLHF. Combining the CDR3 with reference TRBV2 and TRBJ1-6 gives the whole variable domain EPEVTQTPSHQVTQMGQEVILRCVPISNHLYFYWYRQILGQKVEFLVSFYNNEISEKSEIFDDQFSVERPDGSNFTLKIRSTKLEDSAMYFCASSSSGQRFNSPLHFGNGTRLTVT.

The sample holds many counts of this clonotype. J is TRBJ2-3 and V is TRBV28, with a weak D call TRBD1 (6 bases). The V end was cut by 5 bases, the J end by 0 bases, with 15 bases between. The germline V gene has CDR1 MDHEN and CDR2 SYDVKM. This CDR3 has 16 amino acids. DNA for the CDR3: TGTGCCAGCAGTACCCCGGACAGCTATAGCACAGATACGCAGTATTTT. It is translated as CASSTPDSYSTDTQYF.

The rearrangement uses TRBV20-1 and TRBJ1-1; 10 nucleotides align to TRBD1. The CDR3 is 12 residues long. Germline-derived CDR1 and CDR2 are DFQATT and SNEGSKA (reference sequence). V trimming: 5 bases; J trimming: 6 bases; junction bases outside the gene matches: 3. CDR3 DNA sequence: TGCAGTGCTGACGGACAGGGGGCTGAAGCTTTCTTT. Encoded protein: CSADGQGAEAFF.

The rearrangement links TRBV20-1 to TRBJ1-6, with D hard to call. Trimming shortened V by 2 bases and J by 9 bases, and 5 bases separated the two germline ends. The CDR3 has 11 residues. The V gene's germline CDR1 is DFQATT and CDR2 SNEGSKA (reference sequence). The CDR3 protein is CSARMGSPLHF. CDR3 bases: TGCAGTGCTAGAATGGGTTCACCCCTCCACTTT.

This CDR3 reads CASKRGARQPQHF. CDR3 DNA sequence: TGTGCCAGCAAAAGGGGGGCGCGGCAGCCCCAGCATTTT. The rearrangement links TRBV28 to TRBJ1-5; TRBD1 might be the D (6 bases). CDR1 MDHEN and CDR2 SYDVKM come from the germline V gene. The CDR3 spans 13 residues. Trimming removed 7 bases from V and 7 bases from J, with 14 bases in between.

This clonotype appeared a few times. J is TRBJ2-1 and V is TRBV5-1; no clear D gene. Germline CDR1 and CDR2: SGHRS and YFSETQ. The ends were cut back, 0 bases at V and 6 bases at J, with 13 bases in the middle. The CDR3 has 15 amino acids. CDR3 in DNA: TGCGCCAGCAGCTTGGTAGGCATAAATCCCAATGAGCAGTTCTTC. Protein product: CASSLVGINPNEQFF.